The next 32 T cell receptor beta chains were all read from a single sample in a study of control samples from healthy donors and cancer patients. Repertoires were generated with immunoSEQ multiplex PCR, while TCRdb's copy carries only in-frame clones and drops some. The sample holds roughly 190,000 clones. Sequenced input: blood. The source is a woman in her twenties or thirties in good health.

The rearrangement joins TRBV7-6 to TRBJ2-3; D gene unclear. This CDR3 has 11 amino acids. Looked up from germline, CDR1 is SGHVS and CDR2 is FNYEAQ. V shed 6 bases and J shed 4 bases, with 5 bases lying between them. CDR3 in DNA: TGTGCCAGCAGTTCCCCAGATACGCAGTATTTT. Its translation: CASSSPDTQYF.

The chain couples TRBV9 to TRBJ1-1; D call uncertain. The CDR3 loop spans 15 amino acids. Trimming left V 0 bases short and J 5 bases short, with 14 bases between. Germline values: CDR1 SGDLS, CDR2 YYNGEE. CDR3 sequence (DNA): TGTGCCAGCAGCGTAGTCCCAATGACGAGGACTGAAGCTTTCTTT. The encoded protein is CASSVVPMTRTEAFF.

The chain is built from TRBV7-2 and TRBJ2-7; 8 bases are shared with TRBD1. The CDR3 consists of 14 residues. V lost 1 base and J lost 5; bases outside the gene matches: 4. Germline-derived CDR1 and CDR2 are SGHTA and FQGNSA. CDR3 in amino acids: CASSLGTGRNEQYF. CDR3 DNA: TGTGCCAGCAGCTTAGGGACAGGGCGGAACGAGCAGTACTTC.

As to this clone: One end of the junction varies from germline; a read error may be responsible. CDR3 amino acids: CASSEGLAGVGEQYF. As DNA, the CDR3 is TGTGCTAGCAGCGAGGGACTAGCGGGGGTGGGCGAGCAGTACTTC. The rearrangement links TRBV7-7 to TRBJ2-7; 14 nucleotides align to TRBD2. The CDR3 length is 15 residues. Germline assignment: CDR1 SSHAT and CDR2 FNYEAQ (reference sequence).

The chain employs TRBV28 and TRBJ1-4; TRBD1 might be the D (5 bases). The length of the CDR3 is 13 residues. With 8 bases removed from V and 8 bases from J, the gap between germline ends came to 15 bases. The germline gives CDR1 MDHEN, CDR2 SYDVKM. This CDR3 reads CASVYGEGEKLFF. The CDR3 DNA reads TGTGCCAGCGTATATGGGGAGGGGGAAAAACTGTTTTTT.

The chain has TRBV28 and TRBJ1-6; D gene ambiguous. CDR1 MDHEN and CDR2 SYDVKM come from the germline V gene. This CDR3 is 13 amino acids long. V lost 8 bases and J 8 bases, leaving 13 bases between the germline ends. CDR3 nucleotide sequence: TGTGCCAGCCGTGAGGGTGTGGATTCACCCCTCCACTTT. Its translation is CASREGVDSPLHF.

The chain has TRBV11-2 and TRBJ2-2; TRBD2 aligns across 7 bases. V was clipped by 5 bases and J by 3 bases; unmatched bases: 6. CDR1 is SGHAT, CDR2 FQNNGV, per germline. This CDR3 has 15 amino acids. CDR3 nucleotides: TGTGCCAGCAGCCCCGGGACTACCCACACCGGGGAGCTGTTTTTT. Its protein product is CASSPGTTHTGELFF.

The chain is built from TRBV29-1 and TRBJ1-1; maybe TRBD1 (5 bases). CDR3 length: 12 amino acids. CDR1 is SQVTM and CDR2 is ANQGSEA in the germline V gene. Deletions cut 3 bases from V and 6 bases from J, with 11 bases between. CDR3 nucleotides: TGCAGCGTTGAGGATGGGGGACCTGAAGCTTTCTTT. Translating it yields CSVEDGGPEAFF.

This chain links TRBV5-1 with TRBJ1-4, with TRBD1 identical over 9 bases. The junction had 6 bases not matched to a gene; V was cut back by 3 bases and J by 0 bases. From germline, CDR1 is SGHRS and CDR2 YFSETQ. This CDR3 spans 17 amino acids. CDR3 in DNA: TGCGCCAGCAGCTGGGACAGGGCGGCCGCAACTAATGAAAAACTGTTTTTT. Translation: CASSWDRAAATNEKLFF.

This chain links TRBV25-1 with TRBJ2-3; D is ambiguous. CDR3 length: 11 amino acids. V lost 7 bases to trimming and J lost 6 bases, with 8 bases between them. Germline V gives CDR1 MGHDK, CDR2 SYGVNS. The CDR3 reads CASKFMDTQYF. CDR3 coding DNA: TGTGCCAGCAAATTCATGGATACGCAGTATTTT.

The CDR3 is CASSYQDGYTF. As DNA, the CDR3 is TGTGCCAGCAGTTACCAAGATGGCTACACCTTC. V gene TRBV6-6 combines with J gene TRBJ1-2, with D hard to call. Germline CDR1 is MNHNY and CDR2 is SVGAGI (reference sequence). The CDR3 is made up of 11 amino acids. The V gene lost 2 bases and the J gene lost 6 bases, with 4 bases spanning the gap.

The chain recombines TRBV6-2 or TRBV6-3 with TRBJ2-3; 8 positions match TRBD2. The CDR3 runs 15 residues. CDR1 MNHEY and CDR2 SVGEGT come from the germline V gene. Unmatched junction bases numbered 5, after V lost 4 bases and J lost 2 bases. This CDR3 reads CASSLLAAYTDTQYF. The CDR3, as DNA: TGTGCCAGCAGTTTACTAGCGGCCTACACAGATACGCAGTATTTT.

The chain has TRBV6-5 and TRBJ1-1; D is perhaps TRBD1 (5 bases). Trimming took off 6 bases at V and 5 bases at J, with 16 bases between the two ends. The CDR3 spans 14 residues. The germline CDR1 and CDR2 sequences are MNHEY and SVGAGI. CDR3 sequence reads: CASSSRVRWTEAFF. CDR3 coding DNA: TGTGCCAGCAGCTCCAGGGTTCGATGGACTGAAGCTTTCTTT.

This rearrangement joins TRBV4-1 to TRBJ2-7, with 8 bases lining up with TRBD1. With 2 bases clipped from V and 4 bases from J, the junction kept 10 bases outside the gene matches. In germline, CDR1 is MGHRA, CDR2 YSYEKL. This CDR3 is 16 amino acids long. CDR3 amino acids: CASSQQQGVGWYEQYF. The CDR3 bases are TGCGCCAGCAGCCAACAACAGGGGGTAGGTTGGTACGAGCAGTACTTC.

The chain has TRBV11-3 and TRBJ2-7; the D is unclear. V shed 5 bases and J shed 0 bases, with 14 bases lying between them. In germline, CDR1 is SGHNT, CDR2 YENEEA. The CDR3 is 15 amino acids. CDR3 in DNA: TGTGCCAGCAGCCCTCCCCCACCGTACTCCTACGAGCAGTACTTC. Its protein product is CASSPPPPYSYEQYF.

Regarding this clone: One junction end disagrees with the germline gene, perhaps due to a read error. The V and J genes are TRBV7-7 and TRBJ2-5; TRBD1 agrees at 7 bases. The germline V gene has CDR1 SSHAT and CDR2 FNYEAQ (reference sequence). The CDR3 totals 13 residues. CDR3 loop: CASSFDRVETQYF. DNA of the CDR3: TGTGCTAGCAGCTTTGACAGGGTTGAGACCCAGTACTTC.

V and J are TRBV28 and TRBJ1-2, with D hard to call. V was shortened by 3 bases and J by 6 bases, with 11 bases between the two germline ends. This CDR3 has 13 amino acids. The germline V gene encodes CDR1 MDHEN and CDR2 SYDVKM. The CDR3 DNA reads TGTGCCAGCAGTTTGTCGAACTTTAATGGCTACACCTTC. This encodes CASSLSNFNGYTF.

This rearrangement joins TRBV5-1 to TRBJ1-4, with D unresolved. The V end lost 0 bases, the J end lost 0 bases, and 9 bases lay between the germline ends. CDR1 is SGHRS, CDR2 YFSETQ, per germline. The CDR3 is 16 residues long. DNA of the CDR3: TGCGCCAGCAGCTTGGAATTACGATCAACTAATGAAAAACTGTTTTTT. Translating it yields CASSLELRSTNEKLFF.

The chain couples TRBV28 to TRBJ1-4; maybe TRBD1 (5 bases). Trimming cost V 4 bases and J 3 bases, with 9 bases left between them. The germline V gene has CDR1 MDHEN and CDR2 SYDVKM. The length of the CDR3 is 14 residues. The CDR3 loop is CASSSGTPNEKLFF. The CDR3 coding sequence is TGTGCCAGCAGTTCTGGGACGCCTAATGAAAAACTGTTTTTT.

The genes are TRBV3-1 (or the pseudogene TRBV3-2) and TRBJ2-2, with 7 bases fitting TRBD2. The germline CDR1 and CDR2 sequences are LGHDT and YNNKEL (reference sequence). Trimming at V came to 5 bases and at J to 1 base, leaving 4 bases not matched to a gene. The CDR3 sequence is 15 residues long. The CDR3 nucleotides read TGTGCCAGCAGCAAGCGGGGAGGGAACACCGGGGAGCTGTTTTTT. Translating it yields CASSKRGGNTGELFF.

The chain carries TRBV6-5 and TRBJ1-2; the D is unclear. Trimming stripped 0 bases from V and 5 bases from J, with 7 bases between. This CDR3 comprises 13 residues. Germline assignment: CDR1 MNHEY and CDR2 SVGAGI. CDR3 loop: CASSYSDRYGYTF. The CDR3 coding sequence is TGTGCCAGCAGTTACTCGGATCGGTATGGCTACACCTTC.

The chain couples TRBV7-9 to TRBJ1-6, with 7 bases identical to TRBD1. Germline V gene data show CDR1 as SEHNR and CDR2 as FQNEAQ (reference sequence). V was clipped by 7 bases and J by 10 bases; unmatched bases: 13. The CDR3 is 15 amino acids. The CDR3 here is CASTYDREEGSPLHF. In DNA, the CDR3 is TGTGCCAGCACCTATGACAGGGAGGAAGGATCACCCCTCCACTTT. The full variable domain, rest sourced from reference TRBV7-9 and TRBJ1-6, is DTGVSQNPRHKITKRGQNVTFRCDPISEHNRLYWYRQTLGQGPEFLTYFQNEAQLEKSRLLSDRFSAERPKGSFSTLEIQRTEQGDSAMYLCASTYDREEGSPLHFGNGTRLTVT.

The rearrangement joins TRBV15 to TRBJ2-5; weak D call: TRBD2 (6 bases). CDR1 LNHNV and CDR2 YYDKDF come from the germline V gene (reference sequence). V was shortened by 1 base and J by 4 bases, with 7 bases between the two germline ends. There are 13 residues in the CDR3. CDR3 DNA: TGTGCCACCAGCAGAGGGGACTCAGAGACCCAGTACTTC. Translation gives CATSRGDSETQYF.

The chain carries TRBV6-5 and TRBJ2-1; D gene uncertain. Trimming shortened V by 6 bases and J by 7 bases, and 13 bases separated the two germline ends. The germline V gene encodes CDR1 MNHEY and CDR2 SVGAGI. This CDR3 is built from 13 residues. CDR3 in amino acids: CASRPYGWNEQFF. CDR3 DNA: TGTGCCAGCAGGCCATATGGTTGGAATGAGCAGTTCTTC.

The V gene is TRBV6-4, the J gene TRBJ1-5; D possibly corresponds to TRBD1 (5 bases). The V gene's germline CDR1 is MRHNA and CDR2 SNTAGT. Deletions cut 6 bases from V and 5 bases from J, with 17 bases between. The length of the CDR3 is 15 residues. The CDR3 DNA reads as TGTGCCAGCAGGGAACTCGGGGCTTCCGATCAGCCCCAGCATTTT. It encodes CASRELGASDQPQHF.

The rearrangement joins TRBV5-1 to TRBJ1-6; 9 bases agree with TRBD1. Germline CDR1 and CDR2: SGHRS and YFSETQ. The CDR3 covers 14 residues. V shed 4 bases, J shed 9 bases, and the junction held 5 bases outside the gene matches. The CDR3 DNA reads TGCGCCAGCAGCCCGGGACAGGGAGCTTCACCCCTCCACTTT. The encoded protein is CASSPGQGASPLHF.

The J gene is TRBJ2-7, the V gene TRBV9, with TRBD1 matching over 10 bases. This CDR3 has 14 residues. Germline loops: CDR1 SGDLS, CDR2 YYNGEE. V shed 2 bases and J 5 bases; nucleotides not matched to a gene: 4. As DNA, the CDR3 is TGTGCCAGCAGCGTGGGGACAGGGGAGGACGAGCAGTACTTC. The encoded protein is CASSVGTGEDEQYF.

This chain uses TRBV5-6 with TRBJ1-5; possibly TRBD1 for D (6 bases). Germline loops: CDR1 SGHDT, CDR2 YYEEEE. The CDR3 has 17 amino acids. V dropped 3 bases and J dropped 1 base, with 17 bases sitting between them. CDR3 amino acids: CASSWGPSWGSNQPQHF. The DNA of the CDR3 is TGTGCCAGCAGCTGGGGGCCTTCTTGGGGCAGCAATCAGCCCCAGCATTTT. Drawing the rest from reference TRBV5-6 and TRBJ1-5, the complete variable domain is DAGVTQSPTHLIKTRGQQVTLRCSPKSGHDTVSWYQQALGQGPQFIFQYYEEEERQRGNFPDRFSGHQFPNYSSELNVNALLLGDSALYLCASSWGPSWGSNQPQHFGDGTRLSIL.

V gene TRBV6-4 combines with J gene TRBJ1-1; D remains ambiguous. The CDR3 covers 15 residues. Germline V gene data show CDR1 as MRHNA and CDR2 as SNTAGT. V was cut by 7 bases and J by 1 base, with 16 bases left in between. CDR3 sequence: CASIPEGAPNTEAFF. The CDR3 DNA follows: TGTGCCAGCATTCCCGAGGGAGCTCCGAACACTGAAGCTTTCTTT.

The chain recombines TRBV2 with TRBJ1-5; 12 positions match TRBD1. The CDR3 has 16 residues. The V segment lost 4 bases and the J segment 4 bases; nucleotides outside the gene matches: 5. Germline values: CDR1 SNHLY, CDR2 FYNNEI. The chain's CDR3 is CASSVTGQGANQPQHF. The CDR3 region has the DNA TGTGCCAGCAGTGTAACGGGACAGGGGGCAAATCAGCCCCAGCATTTT.

For the CDR3, the DNA is TGTGCCAGCATCCGCTCAACCGGGGAGCTGTTTTTT. This encodes CASIRSTGELFF. The J gene is TRBJ2-2, the V gene TRBV28; the D is unclear. CDR1 and CDR2 (germline): MDHEN, SYDVKM. Trimming left V 7 bases short and J 5 bases short, with 8 bases between. CDR3 length: 12 amino acids.

The chain has TRBV3-1 (or the pseudogene TRBV3-2) and TRBJ2-1; unclear D gene. Germline assignment: CDR1 LGHDT and CDR2 YNNKEL (reference sequence). The CDR3 is made up of 12 amino acids. Between the trimmed V and J ends, which lost 5 bases and 10 bases, there was a span of 12 bases. Written as DNA, the CDR3 is TGTGCCAGCAGCGTGCATGTGGCGGAGCAGTTCTTC. Translated, it gives CASSVHVAEQFF.